A single sample is the source of the 13 T cell receptor beta chains below, sequenced in a study of blood T cell repertoires in COVID-19. Method: immunoSEQ multiplex PCR; TCRdb's copy keeps in-frame clones and lacks some. Here the sample spans more than 150,000 clones, roughly 80% being singletons. Input material: PBMCs or T cells enriched from blood (not recorded which). These receptors originate from a man in his fifties or sixties who had been exposed to COVID-19.

This clone was counted between two and nine times. CDR3 in amino acids: CASSQPGGGEQFF. The CDR3 bases are TGTGCCAGCAGCCAACCCGGGGGGGGTGAGCAGTTCTTC. The gene calls are TRBV6-5 and TRBJ2-1, with 8 positions matching TRBD2. V gave up 6 bases and J gave up 9 bases; unmatched junction bases: 7. CDR1 and CDR2 (germline): MNHEY, SVGAGI. CDR3 length: 13 residues.

J is TRBJ2-3 and V is TRBV9; D gene uncertain. CDR1 and CDR2 (germline): SGDLS, YYNGEE. CDR3 size: 14 residues. V dropped 0 bases and J dropped 6 bases, with 11 bases sitting between them. The CDR3 loop is CASSVESPIDTQYF. The CDR3 coding sequence is TGTGCCAGCAGCGTAGAATCCCCCATCGATACGCAGTATTTT.

The chain employs TRBV19 and TRBJ2-3, with D perhaps TRBD1 (6 bases). Germline V gene lookup returns CDR1 LNHDA and CDR2 SQIVND (reference sequence). This CDR3 comprises 14 residues. Trimming removed 6 bases at V and 3 bases at J, with 13 bases between. The CDR3 DNA is TGTGCCAGTAGCCAAAACAGGGCAACAGATACGCAGTATTTT. Translation: CASSQNRATDTQYF.

V usage is TRBV2 and J usage is TRBJ1-1; possible D gene TRBD1, 6 bases. Trimming removed 9 bases at V and 3 bases at J, with 11 bases between. Germline V gene lookup returns CDR1 SNHLY and CDR2 FYNNEI. The CDR3 contains 12 residues. The DNA of the CDR3 is TGTGCCAGGCGGACAGATTACACTGAAGCTTTCTTT. Protein sequence: CARRTDYTEAFF.

The V call is TRBV7-8, the J call TRBJ2-3; tentatively, D is TRBD2 (5 bases). CDR1 and CDR2 from the germline V gene are SGHVS and FQNEAQ. The CDR3 runs to 16 residues. V was pared by 5 bases and J by 5 bases, with 20 bases between. The CDR3 nucleotides read TGTGCCAGCAGCCCCTTGAGGGCGTCAGTGGAAGATACGCAGTATTTT. Residues: CASSPLRASVEDTQYF.

The table lists this clone with a few counts. The rearrangement links TRBV7-6 to TRBJ2-7; TRBD1 aligns across 7 bases. The CDR3 covers 16 residues. The germline V gene encodes CDR1 SGHVS and CDR2 FNYEAQ. The V gene end was trimmed by 0 bases and the J gene end by 4 bases; junction bases not matched to a gene: 9. CDR3 residues: CASSLAMGQPNYEQYF. The CDR3 DNA reads as TGTGCCAGCAGCTTAGCAATGGGACAGCCAAATTACGAGCAGTACTTC. The entire variable domain, with the rest obtained from reference TRBV7-6 and TRBJ2-7, is as follows: GAGVSQSPRYKVTKRGQDVALRCDPISGHVSLYWYRQALGQGPEFLTYFNYEAQQDKSGLPNDRFSAERPEGSISTLTIQRTEQRDSAMYRCASSLAMGQPNYEQYFGPGTRLTVT.

V is TRBV4-1 and J is TRBJ2-7; D possibly corresponds to TRBD1 (6 bases). The CDR3 runs 15 residues. V gave up 3 bases and J gave up 7 bases, with 19 bases separating them. Looked up from germline, CDR1 is MGHRA and CDR2 is YSYEKL. The CDR3 region is CASSQDPNRAGEQYF. The CDR3 DNA reads TGCGCCAGCAGCCAGGACCCTAACAGGGCTGGAGAGCAGTACTTC.

The rearrangement joins TRBV24-1 to TRBJ1-1; TRBD1 matches at 7 bases. The CDR3 is 13 residues long. Trimming cost V 4 bases and J 6 bases; bases outside gene matches: 4. From germline, CDR1 is KGHDR and CDR2 SFDVKD. The CDR3 coding sequence is TGTGCCACCAGTGACAGGGGGAGGCCTGAAGCTTTCTTT. Protein product: CATSDRGRPEAFF.

This clone was seen more than once but under ten times. The gene calls are TRBV19 and TRBJ2-3; 7 bases are shared with TRBD1. V shed 2 bases and J 3 bases; nucleotides not matched to a gene: 5. The germline V gene has CDR1 LNHDA and CDR2 SQIVND (reference sequence). There are 15 residues in the CDR3. CDR3 in DNA: TGTGCCAGTAGTATATACAGGGGTGGGACAGATACGCAGTATTTT. It specifies CASSIYRGGTDTQYF.

The sample holds a few counts of this clone. The CDR3 loop reads CASSDQGGTEAFF. CDR3 in DNA: TGCGCCAGCAGCGATCAGGGTGGCACTGAAGCTTTCTTT. The chain is built from TRBV5-1 and TRBJ1-1; perhaps TRBD1 as D (5 bases). Germline V gives CDR1 SGHRS, CDR2 YFSETQ. The CDR3 consists of 13 residues. Trimming cost V 4 bases and J 4 bases, with 11 bases left between them.

The chain combines TRBV27 with TRBJ2-5; 7 bases fit TRBD2. This CDR3 spans 17 amino acids. J was trimmed by 5 bases and V by 1 base; bases with no gene match: 13. The germline gives CDR1 MNHEY, CDR2 SMNVEV (reference sequence). This CDR3 is CASSLLGGGPSFETQYF. CDR3 in DNA: TGTGCCAGCAGTTTATTGGGGGGAGGGCCGAGTTTTGAGACCCAGTACTTC.

The rearrangement uses TRBV10-3 and TRBJ2-3, with 9 bases lining up with TRBD1. The junction had 11 bases not matched to a gene; V was cut back by 6 bases and J by 4 bases. The CDR3 sequence is 16 residues long. Germline values: CDR1 ENHRY, CDR2 SYGVKD. CDR3 residues: CAISEKGQGRPDTQYF. The CDR3 DNA follows: TGTGCCATCAGCGAAAAGGGACAGGGACGGCCAGATACGCAGTATTTT.

This chain links TRBV5-1 with TRBJ2-2; 10 nucleotides match TRBD2. The CDR3 has 16 residues. The germline CDR1 and CDR2 sequences are SGHRS and YFSETQ. V shed 4 bases, J shed 2 bases, and the junction held 5 bases outside the gene matches. Here the CDR3 DNA reads TGCGCCAGCAGCCCTCGGACTAGCGGAAACACCGGGGAGCTGTTTTTT. Amino acid sequence: CASSPRTSGNTGELFF.